This T cell receptor (beta chain) was recovered during a study of T cells in Graves' hyperthyroidism and ophthalmopathy. Amplification targeted TCR beta CDR3 regions from RNA transcripts. RT-PCR in the first round (using the HTBI primer set) targeted the TCR CDR3. TCRdb reprocessed the multiplex PCR reads with MiXCR, giving one entry per CDR3 protein. Of 660,000 or so distinct CDR3 sequences detected, 45% appear once; the ten largest clones hold 7% to 7.5%. This clonotype was recorded at least ten times. Its antigen is not known. Findings and caveats of the study: Blood samples included most of the expanded thyroid clonotypes exceeding 0.001.

Germline V gene lookup returns CDR1 SGHVS and CDR2 FQNEAQ. The length of the CDR3 is 14 residues. V gave up 3 bases and J gave up 2 bases, with 11 bases separating them. The TCR sequence derives from an adult man with Graves' disease, either hyperthyroidism or ophthalmopathy (not recorded which). Sequences were obtained from peripheral blood or thyroid tissue (not recorded which). This chain uses TRBV7-8 with TRBJ2-7, with D possibly being TRBD1 or TRBD2 (5 bases each). The CDR3 region has the DNA TGTGCCAGCAGCTTCCGGGACGGCCCCTACGAGCAGTACTTC. This encodes CASSFRDGPYEQYF.